The 20 T cell receptor beta chains below were found in one sample sequenced in a study of blood T cell repertoires in COVID-19. Profiling relied on immunoSEQ multiplex PCR, and the TCRdb table lists in-frame clones only, not all of them. In the table there are 25,000 to 35,000 clones, roughly nine tenths of which are singletons. Sequenced sample: peripheral blood. Receptor source: a man between 65 and 85 years old with active or convalescent COVID-19.

J is TRBJ2-1 and V is TRBV7-2; 13 bases fit TRBD2. Trimming cost V 6 bases and J 9 bases; bases outside gene matches: 11. The length of the CDR3 is 16 residues. CDR1 and CDR2 (germline): SGHTA, FQGNSA. The CDR3 loop reads CASSTQGLAGAGEQFF. As DNA, the CDR3 is TGTGCCAGCAGTACTCAAGGACTAGCGGGGGCCGGTGAGCAGTTCTTC.

The rearrangement uses TRBV5-1 and TRBJ2-2, with 9 bases fitting TRBD2. The germline gives CDR1 SGHRS, CDR2 YFSETQ. The V segment lost 4 bases and the J segment 4 bases; nucleotides outside the gene matches: 8. This CDR3 is built from 16 residues. CDR3 amino acids: CASSPAASGATGELFF. The CDR3 coding sequence is TGCGCCAGCAGCCCGGCGGCTAGCGGGGCCACCGGGGAGCTGTTTTTT.

The rearrangement links TRBV28 to TRBJ2-2; D is ambiguous. Trimming left V 3 bases short and J 4 bases short, with 9 bases between. CDR1 is MDHEN and CDR2 is SYDVKM in the germline V gene. This CDR3 comprises 14 residues. The CDR3 DNA follows: TGTGCCAGCAGTTTTGAAGAGTTCACCGGGGAGCTGTTTTTT. Translation: CASSFEEFTGELFF.

CDR3 coding DNA: TGTGCCAGCAGTCCTCAGGGGTCCAATCAGCCCCAGCATTTT. This codes for CASSPQGSNQPQHF. The rearrangement links TRBV2 to TRBJ1-5; maybe TRBD1 (6 bases). From germline, CDR1 is SNHLY and CDR2 FYNNEI. The V gene lost 5 bases and the J gene lost 3 bases, with 11 bases spanning the gap. The CDR3 runs to 14 residues.

As concerns this clone: Other DNA sequences in this sample translate to the same CDR3. The V call is TRBV27, the J call TRBJ1-2; 8 positions match TRBD1. J gave up 8 bases and V 3 bases, and 5 bases lay outside the gene matches. The V gene's germline CDR1 is MNHEY and CDR2 SMNVEV (reference sequence). This CDR3 has 13 amino acids. The CDR3 nucleotides read TGTGCCAGCAGTTTCCAGGGGGCGAGGGGCTACACCTTC. Translated, it gives CASSFQGARGYTF.

The chain uses TRBV7-6 and TRBJ2-1; 12 bases fit TRBD2. V was pared by 5 bases and J by 4 bases, with 9 bases of the junction left unmatched. CDR1 is SGHVS, CDR2 FNYEAQ, per germline. This CDR3 is built from 17 residues. CDR3 DNA sequence: TGTGCCAGCAGCCGGAGGACTAGCGGGACCGGATACAATGAGCAGTTCTTC. Translating gives CASSRRTSGTGYNEQFF.

The V and J genes are TRBV9 and TRBJ2-3; 8 bases align to TRBD2. Per germline, CDR1 SGDLS and CDR2 YYNGEE. This CDR3 contains 15 residues. Trimming cost V 2 bases and J 0 bases; bases outside gene matches: 2. CDR3 nucleotides: TGTGCCAGCAGCGTGGCGGGGGGTAGCACAGATACGCAGTATTTT. Encoded protein: CASSVAGGSTDTQYF.

The J gene is TRBJ1-2, the V gene TRBV6-5, with 7 nucleotides matching TRBD1. The CDR3 has 13 amino acids. The V gene end was trimmed by 0 bases and the J gene end by 12 bases; junction bases not matched to a gene: 7. Per the germline V gene, CDR1 is MNHEY and CDR2 is SVGAGI. The CDR3 bases are TGTGCCAGCAGTTACTCGGGGAGACAGGGTCACACCTTC. This sequence encodes CASSYSGRQGHTF.

This chain links TRBV13 with TRBJ1-2, with 8 bases fitting TRBD1. Germline V lookup: CDR1 PRHDT, CDR2 FYEKMQ (reference sequence). This CDR3 comprises 15 residues. J lost 4 bases, V lost 5 bases, and 9 bases had no gene match. The CDR3 reads CASSEGQGRSYGYTF. CDR3 coding DNA: TGTGCCAGCAGCGAAGGACAGGGCCGAAGCTATGGCTACACCTTC.

The chain recombines TRBV4-3 with TRBJ2-3; 8 bases map to TRBD2. CDR1 and CDR2 from the germline V gene are LGHNA and YSLEER. The CDR3 is 16 residues long. The V gene end was trimmed by 1 base and the J gene end by 5 bases; junction bases not matched to a gene: 8. The CDR3 region has the DNA TGCGCCAGCAGCCAAGCCGGACTAGCTGGCGGAGATACGCAGTATTTT. Its protein is CASSQAGLAGGDTQYF.

The CDR3 here is CASSLYLAGVIEQFF. The CDR3 nucleotides read TGTGCCAGCAGTTTATATCTAGCGGGAGTCATTGAGCAGTTCTTC. The chain employs TRBV27 and TRBJ2-1, with 10 nucleotides matching TRBD2. There are 15 residues in the CDR3. Germline assignment: CDR1 MNHEY and CDR2 SMNVEV (reference sequence). The V gene end was trimmed by 1 base and the J gene end by 9 bases; junction bases not matched to a gene: 6.

The chain employs TRBV21-1 and TRBJ2-6; TRBD1 is the table's D call, not checked against the DNA. TRBV21-1 is deemed a pseudogene. This CDR3 comprises 18 residues. CDR3 residues: CASSSPGQLLSRANVLTF. Here the CDR3 DNA reads TGTGCCAGCAGCTCCCCGGGACAGCTACTCTCTCGGGCCAACGTCCTGACTTTC.

This chain joins TRBV5-1 and TRBJ1-6, with TRBD1 identical over 8 bases. Germline loops: CDR1 SGHRS, CDR2 YFSETQ. The CDR3 runs 13 residues. The ends lost 8 bases at V and 7 bases at J; junction bases unmatched: 5. The CDR3, as DNA: TGCGCCAGTAAACAGGGGGAGAATTCACCCCTCCACTTT. This codes for CASKQGENSPLHF.

The chain joins TRBV10-1 to TRBJ1-4; D not resolved. The germline CDR1 and CDR2 sequences are WNHNN and SYGVQD (reference sequence). V lost 6 bases and J 3 bases, leaving 23 bases between the germline ends. The CDR3 extends over 18 amino acids. In DNA, the CDR3 is TGCGCCAGCAGCCAGTCGGGAATTATGGGGTTGTCTAATGAAAAACTGTTTTTT. This sequence encodes CASSQSGIMGLSNEKLFF.

The chain links TRBV6-6 to TRBJ2-7; the match to TRBD1 covers 12 bases. The CDR3 totals 15 residues. The trim removed 6 bases at V and 7 bases at J, leaving 10 bases unmatched. The germline gives CDR1 MNHNY, CDR2 SVGAGI (reference sequence). CDR3 nucleotide sequence: TGTGCCAGCAGCCCGGGACAGGGGGCGCCCCAAGAGCAGTACTTC. Translated: CASSPGQGAPQEQYF.

The V call is TRBV6-4, the J call TRBJ1-2, with D unresolved. There are 14 residues in the CDR3. Germline CDR1 reads MRHNA; CDR2 reads SNTAGT. The V end lost 2 bases, the J end lost 11 bases, and 18 bases lay between the germline ends. For the CDR3, the DNA is TGTGCCAGCAGTGACAGAGAGGGTGCGAATCGGTACACCTTC. Translating gives CASSDREGANRYTF.

The chain recombines TRBV29-1 with TRBJ1-1; 7 bases are shared with TRBD1. The CDR3 is made up of 13 amino acids. V gave up 4 bases and J gave up 6 bases; unmatched junction bases: 8. Germline V gene lookup returns CDR1 SQVTM and CDR2 ANQGSEA. The CDR3 protein is CSVGVTGLAEAFF. DNA of the CDR3: TGCAGCGTTGGGGTGACAGGGCTGGCTGAAGCTTTCTTT.

This clone was seen just once. The rearrangement uses TRBV4-1 and TRBJ2-7; D call uncertain. The germline CDR1 and CDR2 sequences are MGHRA and YSYEKL. The CDR3 totals 16 residues. V gave up 0 bases and J gave up 2 bases, with 14 bases separating them. For the CDR3, the DNA is TGCGCCAGCAGCCAAGATAATCCCCGACGGGCCTACGAGCAGTACGTC. Its translation: CASSQDNPRRAYEQYV.

The chain joins TRBV18 to TRBJ1-4; D is undetermined. V lost 3 bases, J lost 3 bases, and 11 bases lay in between. Germline assignment: CDR1 KGHSH and CDR2 LQKENI. This CDR3 region has 15 residues. CDR3 DNA: TGTGCCAGCTCACCCCAAGAGGCTGCTAATGAAAAACTGTTTTTT. Residues: CASSPQEAANEKLFF. The full variable domain, in which reference TRBV18 and TRBJ1-4 provide the parts outside the CDR3, is NAGVMQNPRHLVRRRGQEARLRCSPMKGHSHVYWYRQLPEEGLKFMVYLQKENIIDESGMPKERFSAEFPKEGPSILRIQQVVRGDSAAYFCASSPQEAANEKLFFGSGTQLSVL.

The V and J genes are TRBV9 and TRBJ2-4, with D possibly TRBD2 on 6 matching bases. The CDR3 length is 16 residues. Germline-derived CDR1 and CDR2 are SGDLS and YYNGEE. V shed 0 bases and J shed 5 bases, with 15 bases lying between them. CDR3 loop: CASSVATRGRENIQYF. CDR3 DNA sequence: TGTGCCAGCAGCGTAGCTACGCGGGGTCGTGAAAACATTCAGTACTTC.